This TCR beta chain was identified during a study of T cells after yellow fever vaccination. In the study overall: SMART-Seq v4 Ultra Low Input handled preparation of low-cell-number fractions. Overall study findings and caveats: Reappearance after the booster was observed for most primary-vaccination clones (96% CD4, over 70% CD8). Clonotypes appearing in both CD4 and CD8 compartments existed, and their share was small.

This clonotype has at least ten counts. Its matching antigen is unknown. TCRdb independently ran MiXCR on the 5' RACE reads; one entry per CDR3 protein. The sample consists of 300,000 to 350,000 distinct CDR3 sequences, 3.5% to 4.5% of them appearing once. Germline V gene data show CDR1 as LGHNA and CDR2 as YSLEER. V lost 1 base and J lost 4, with 8 bases in between. This CDR3 has 14 residues. This sequence originates from a man between 18 and 29 years old who received the YFV17D yellow fever vaccine. The chain uses TRBV4-3 and TRBJ1-3, with D maybe TRBD1 (5 bases). The material was PBMCs, obtained 5 days after the yellow fever booster vaccination. CDR3 loop: CASSQGGTGNTIYF. The CDR3 DNA follows: TGCGCCAGCAGCCAAGGGGGCACGGGAAACACCATATATTTT.